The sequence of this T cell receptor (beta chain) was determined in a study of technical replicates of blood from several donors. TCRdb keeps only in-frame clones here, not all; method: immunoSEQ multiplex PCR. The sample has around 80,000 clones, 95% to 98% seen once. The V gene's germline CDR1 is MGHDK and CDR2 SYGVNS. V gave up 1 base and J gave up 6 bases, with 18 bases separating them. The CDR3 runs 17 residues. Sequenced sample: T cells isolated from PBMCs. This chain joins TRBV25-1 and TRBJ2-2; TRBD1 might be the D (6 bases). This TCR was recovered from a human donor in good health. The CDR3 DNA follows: TGTGCCAGCAGTGAATCACCAGGGGAAAGTAAGGCCGGGGAGCTGTTTTTT. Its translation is CASSESPGESKAGELFF.